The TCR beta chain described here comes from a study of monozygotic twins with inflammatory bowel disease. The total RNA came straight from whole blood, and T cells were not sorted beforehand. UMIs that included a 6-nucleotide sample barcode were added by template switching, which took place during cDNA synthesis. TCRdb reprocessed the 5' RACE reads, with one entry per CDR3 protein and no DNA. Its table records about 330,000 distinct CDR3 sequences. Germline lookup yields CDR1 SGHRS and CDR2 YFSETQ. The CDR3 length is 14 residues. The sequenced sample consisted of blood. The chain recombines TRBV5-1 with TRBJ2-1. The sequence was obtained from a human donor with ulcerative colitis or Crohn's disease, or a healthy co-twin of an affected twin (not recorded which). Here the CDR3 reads CASQSGSSYNEQFF.